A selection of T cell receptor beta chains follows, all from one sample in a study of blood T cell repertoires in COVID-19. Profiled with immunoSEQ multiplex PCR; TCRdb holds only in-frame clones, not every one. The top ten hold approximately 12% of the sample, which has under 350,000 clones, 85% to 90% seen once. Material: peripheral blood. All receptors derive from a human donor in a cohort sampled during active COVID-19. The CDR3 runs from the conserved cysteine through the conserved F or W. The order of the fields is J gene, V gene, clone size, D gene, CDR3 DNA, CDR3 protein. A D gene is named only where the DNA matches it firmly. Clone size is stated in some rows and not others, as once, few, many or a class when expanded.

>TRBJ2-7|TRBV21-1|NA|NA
TGTGCCAGCAGCAAAGAAGCTCCTCGCCTCCGCGAGCAGTACTTC
CASSKEAPRLREQYF
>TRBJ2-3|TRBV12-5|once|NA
TGTGCTAGTGGTTTGGGTAGCGGCACAGATACGCAGTATTTT
CASGLGSGTDTQYF
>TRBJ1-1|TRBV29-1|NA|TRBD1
TGCAGCGTTGGACAGGGGGCCGCTGAAGCTTTCTTT
CSVGQGAAEAFF
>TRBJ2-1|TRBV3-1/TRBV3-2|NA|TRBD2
TGTGCCAGCAGCCCCTTCAGGACTAGCGGGAGGACCTCCTACAATGAGCAGTTCTTC
CASSPFRTSGRTSYNEQFF
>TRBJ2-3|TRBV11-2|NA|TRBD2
TGTGCCACGGGCGGGGGATCCAGCACAGATACGCAGTATTTT
CATGGGSSTDTQYF
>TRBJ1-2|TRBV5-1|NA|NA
TGCGCCAGCAGCTTGCCGTTAGTGGGAGCCCCTAGGTATGGCTACACCTTC
CASSLPLVGAPRYGYTF
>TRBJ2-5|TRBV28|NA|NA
TGTGCCGTCAAAGCCCTCTACAGGGCCCAAGAGACCCAGTACTTC
CAVKALYRAQETQYF
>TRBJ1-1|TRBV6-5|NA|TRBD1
TGTGCCAGCAGTTTCGGGGGCCAGGGGGGCACTGAAGCTTTCTTT
CASSFGGQGGTEAFF
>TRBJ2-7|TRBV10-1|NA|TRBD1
TGCGCCAGCGGTGGGACAGGGGGAGAGCAGTACTTC
CASGGTGGEQYF
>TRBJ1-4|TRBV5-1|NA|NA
TGCGCCAGCAGCCGCCGGGAACTCGGGGGGGAAAAACTGTTTTTT
CASSRRELGGEKLFF
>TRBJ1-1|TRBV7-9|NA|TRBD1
TGTGCCAGCAGGAAAGGGACAGCCCCTGAAGCTTTCTTT
CASRKGTAPEAFF
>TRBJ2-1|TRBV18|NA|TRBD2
TGTGCCAGCTCACCACCGCGGCTAGCGGCCTACAATGAGCAGTTCTTC
CASSPPRLAAYNEQFF
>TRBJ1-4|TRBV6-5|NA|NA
TGTGCCAGCAGTTACTCAGCCGGGAAGAATGAAAAACTGTTTTTT
CASSYSAGKNEKLFF
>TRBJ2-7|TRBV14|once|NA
TGTGCCAGCAGCCAGGCCCACGAGCAGTACTTC
CASSQAHEQYF
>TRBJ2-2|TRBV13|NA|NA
TGTGCCAGCAGCCCCCCCGGCGGGGCGAACACCGGGGAGCTGTTTTTT
CASSPPGGANTGELFF
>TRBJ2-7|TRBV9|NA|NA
TGTGCCAGCAGCGTAGAACACTCGGGGGAGCAGTACTTC
CASSVEHSGEQYF